Listed here are 9 T cell receptor beta chains from one sample, sequenced in a study of CD8+ T cells in alopecia areata. Extraction and reverse transcription of RNA yielded cDNA as the sequencing template. Generated by immunoSEQ multiplex PCR, the TCRdb table keeps only in-frame clones and is missing some. This table has 130,000 to 150,000 clones, roughly four fifths appearing once. Treatment: oral pan-JAK inhibitor, 5-10 mg twice daily. This specimen was CD8+ T cells sorted from blood, taken at week 4, from a patient treated with tofacitinib. These TCRs come from a human donor with alopecia areata.

The rearrangement joins TRBV7-2 to TRBJ1-2; D is undetermined. The CDR3 is made up of 18 amino acids. The V end was cut by 4 bases, the J end by 1 base, with 22 bases between. The germline V gene has CDR1 SGHTA and CDR2 FQGNSA. The DNA of the CDR3 is TGTGCCAGCAGCTCCCCCGATCTGGGAGGGCTATTTAACTATGGCTACACCTTC. Residues: CASSSPDLGGLFNYGYTF.

This chain uses TRBV4-1 with TRBJ1-3; D uncertain. Trimming removed 2 bases at V and 0 bases at J, with 11 bases between. The CDR3 is 16 residues long. CDR1 MGHRA and CDR2 YSYEKL come from the germline V gene. The CDR3 DNA sequence: TGCGCCAGCAGCCAATCAGTATCCCCCTCTGGAAACACCATATATTTT. Amino acid sequence: CASSQSVSPSGNTIYF.

In DNA form, the CDR3 reads TGTGCCAGCAGCCGGCCCCGGGGCCCGCAGTCTGAAGCTTTCTTT. Its protein is CASSRPRGPQSEAFF. The chain employs TRBV11-1 and TRBJ1-1, with D possibly being TRBD1 (5 bases). CDR3 length: 15 residues. V dropped 5 bases and J dropped 6 bases, with 19 bases sitting between them. Germline loops: CDR1 SGHAT, CDR2 FQDESV (reference sequence). Drawing the rest from reference TRBV11-1 and TRBJ1-1, the complete variable domain is EAEVAQSPRYKITEKSQAVAFWCDPISGHATLYWYRQILGQGPELLVQFQDESVVDDSQLPKDRFSAERLKGVDSTLKIQPAELGDSAMYLCASSRPRGPQSEAFFGQGTRLTVV.

The count of this clone is one. The V and J genes are TRBV5-1 and TRBJ2-7, with D maybe TRBD2 (6 bases). V was clipped by 4 bases and J by 0 bases, with 11 bases between them. CDR1 and CDR2 from the germline V gene are SGHRS and YFSETQ. The CDR3 loop spans 14 amino acids. CDR3: CASSAGLTSYEQYF. The CDR3 DNA reads TGCGCCAGCAGCGCGGGACTGACCTCCTACGAGCAGTACTTC.

This clone was detected once. The V gene is TRBV9, the J gene TRBJ2-1, with 9 positions matching TRBD2. Per germline, CDR1 SGDLS and CDR2 YYNGEE. The CDR3 extends over 17 amino acids. The V gene end was trimmed by 3 bases and the J gene end by 6 bases; junction bases not matched to a gene: 13. The CDR3 nucleotides read TGTGCCAGCAGCGGTCCCGGAGGGCTAGCGGGGCCCAATGAGCAGTTCTTC. Its translation: CASSGPGGLAGPNEQFF.

The CDR3: CASRGTSGGALGETQYF. The CDR3 DNA reads TGCGCCAGCAGAGGGACTAGCGGGGGGGCTTTAGGGGAGACCCAGTACTTC. The genes are TRBV10-2 and TRBJ2-5, with TRBD2 matching 16 bases. Germline V gene lookup returns CDR1 WSHSY and CDR2 SAAADI. The CDR3 length is 17 residues. With V trimmed by 6 bases and J by 5 bases, 9 bases remained unmatched.

The chain has TRBV10-2 and TRBJ1-5; a possible D gene is TRBD1 (6 bases). CDR1 WSHSY and CDR2 SAAADI come from the germline V gene. This CDR3 has 16 residues. V was shortened by 0 bases and J by 2 bases, with 11 bases between the two germline ends. The CDR3 sequence is CASSESSEGGNQPQHF. DNA for the CDR3: TGCGCCAGCAGTGAGTCGAGTGAGGGGGGCAATCAGCCCCAGCATTTT.

V and J are TRBV30 and TRBJ2-1, with TRBD1 matching 8 bases. Germline V gene data show CDR1 as GTSNPN and CDR2 as SVGIG (reference sequence). V lost 4 bases and J lost 9; bases outside the gene matches: 14. This CDR3 has 15 residues. The CDR3 DNA reads TGTGCCTGGACCCCGTGGAGACAGGGGTACGGTGAGCAGTTCTTC. Protein sequence: CAWTPWRQGYGEQFF. The full variable domain, completed using reference TRBV30 and TRBJ2-1, is SQTIHQWPATLVQPVGSPLSLECTVEGTSNPNLYWYRQAAGRGLQLLFYSVGIGQISSEVPQNLSASRPQDRQFILSSKKLLLSDSGFYLCAWTPWRQGYGEQFFGPGTRLTVL.

V gene TRBV4-3 combines with J gene TRBJ1-1; D not certain. From germline, CDR1 is LGHNA and CDR2 YSLEER. Trimming removed 0 bases at V and 2 bases at J, with 13 bases between. The CDR3 runs to 16 residues. The CDR3 spells CASSQELGRANTEAFF. CDR3 bases: TGCGCCAGCAGCCAAGAGCTCGGGCGAGCAAACACTGAAGCTTTCTTT.